One T cell receptor beta chain is described in this entry. Its antigen is still unknown. In TCRdb, the RT-PCR reads were re-called with MiXCR into one record per CDR3 protein. The sample includes 150,000 to 200,000 distinct CDR3 sequences, about 12% of them seen just once. The data stem from a study of response to subunit inactivated influenza vaccine. The study, taken as a whole, reports: Seasonal influenza vaccination, on each occasion, was suggested by the authors to recruit few new T cells.

The CDR3 extends over 15 amino acids. Trimming took off 2 bases at V and 0 bases at J, with 11 bases between the two ends. CDR1 is DFQATT, CDR2 SNEGSKA, per germline (reference sequence). The data were also submitted as part of a second study, on T cells expressing NK-cell markers. Turning to that study: Generation of TCR beta cDNA was performed by 5'RACE template switching incorporating UMIs. Source material for TCR beta repertoires consisted of sorted CD3+CD56+NKG2C+, CD3+CD56+NKG2C- and CD3+CD56-NKG2C+ T cells. The eight sequenced donors comprised seven who were HCMV-seropositive and one who was seronegative. Where several donors were concerned, these clonotypes also led the CD3+CD56-NKG2C+ fraction.

V gene TRBV20-1 combines with J gene TRBJ2-1; D might be TRBD1 (5 bases). This clonotype was obtained from a man aged 50-60 years who received an inactivated influenza vaccine. The sequencing used CD8+ T cells sorted from PBMCs, collected 11 to 12 days after vaccination. As DNA, the CDR3 is TGCAGTGCTAGAAGGTGGGGCAGCTCCTACAATGAGCAGTTCTTC. Translating it yields CSARRWGSSYNEQFF.